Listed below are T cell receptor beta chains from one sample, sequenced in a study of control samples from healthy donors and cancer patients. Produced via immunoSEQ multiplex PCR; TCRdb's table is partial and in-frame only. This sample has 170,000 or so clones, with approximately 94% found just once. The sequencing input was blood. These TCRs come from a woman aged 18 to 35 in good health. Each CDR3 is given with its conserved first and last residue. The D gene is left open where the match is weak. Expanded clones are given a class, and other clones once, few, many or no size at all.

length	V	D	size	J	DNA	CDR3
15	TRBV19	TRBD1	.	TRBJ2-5	TGTGCCAGTAGTACCTTCGACAGGGGCCAAGAGACCCAGTACTTC	CASSTFDRGQETQYF
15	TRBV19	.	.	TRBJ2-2	TGTGCCAGTAGCCCCCCCCCGCGGGAAACCGGGGAGCTGTTTTTT	CASSPPPRETGELFF
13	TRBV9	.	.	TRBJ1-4	TGTGCCAGCGGGGGCGGAGCGGATGAAAAACTGTTTTTT	CASGGGADEKLFF
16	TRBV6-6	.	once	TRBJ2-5	TGTGCCACCACCCGTTCTGGGGGGCCCCCCTCGGAGACCCAGTACTTC	CATTRSGGPPSETQYF
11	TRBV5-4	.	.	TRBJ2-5	TGTGCCAGCAGCTACTCCGAGACCCAGTACTTC	CASSYSETQYF
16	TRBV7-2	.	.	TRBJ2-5	TGTGCCAGCAGCTTAGAGTTAAACCTAAAAGCGGAGACCCAGTACTTC	CASSLELNLKAETQYF
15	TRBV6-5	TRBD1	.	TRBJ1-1	TGTGCCAGCTCCTTGGGGGACAGGGGGCTCACTGAAGCTTTCTTT	CASSLGDRGLTEAFF
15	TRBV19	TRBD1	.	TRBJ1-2	TGTGCCAGTAGTGTAACAGGGGGCGCGGACTATGGCTACACCTTC	CASSVTGGADYGYTF
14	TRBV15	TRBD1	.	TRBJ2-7	TGTGCCACCAGCAGAGGACAGGGATCACACGAGCAGTACTTC	CATSRGQGSHEQYF
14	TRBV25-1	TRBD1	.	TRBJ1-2	TGTGCCAGCAGTGCAACCGGGACAGTTAATGGCTACACCTTC	CASSATGTVNGYTF